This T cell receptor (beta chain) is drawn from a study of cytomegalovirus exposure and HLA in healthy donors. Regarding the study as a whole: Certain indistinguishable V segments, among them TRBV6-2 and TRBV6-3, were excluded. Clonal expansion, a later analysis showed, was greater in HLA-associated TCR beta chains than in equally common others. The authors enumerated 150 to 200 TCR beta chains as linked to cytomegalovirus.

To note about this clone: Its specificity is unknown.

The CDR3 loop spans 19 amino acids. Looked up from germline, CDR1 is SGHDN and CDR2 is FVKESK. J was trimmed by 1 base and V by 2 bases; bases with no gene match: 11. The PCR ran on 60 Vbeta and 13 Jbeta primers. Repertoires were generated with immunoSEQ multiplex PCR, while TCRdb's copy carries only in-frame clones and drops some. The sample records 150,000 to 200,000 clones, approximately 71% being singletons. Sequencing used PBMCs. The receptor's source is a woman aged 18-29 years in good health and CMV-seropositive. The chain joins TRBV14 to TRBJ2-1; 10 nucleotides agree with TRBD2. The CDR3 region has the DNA TGTGCCAGCAGCCAACTTGGGGATAAGGGACTAGCGTCCTACAATGAGCAGTTCTTC. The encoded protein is CASSQLGDKGLASYNEQFF.